This T cell receptor beta chain is drawn from a study of tumor-infiltrating lymphocytes in primary liver carcinoma. At the level of the study: Samples gave roughly 3.65 to 8 million productive TCRbeta reads, similar across tissue types.

Unsorted whole blood served as the source of blood RNA, and germline DNA was extracted as well. The study enrolled treatment-naive patients with chronic HBV infection. Germline CDR1 SGHDT, CDR2 YYEEEE. This CDR3 spans 14 amino acids. Overall study results and limits: Researchers found tumor-adjacent and tumor-blood pairs overlapped less than tumor region pairs. Samples were bulk unsorted, so CD4+ and CD8+ repertoires were not compared.

Of note for this clonotype: What it binds is unknown. With a much larger clone just one base away, this may be a read error.

TCR beta cDNA came from roughly 0.45 ug total RNA, primed with a constant-region primer. It was through three nested multiplex PCR rounds of slightly modified ARM-PCR that TCR beta libraries arose. Rounds one and two of PCR, each of 10 to 11 cycles, were primed with TRBV1-TRBV30 forward primers and a C-beta reverse primer. In TCRdb, the multiplex PCR reads were re-called with MiXCR into one record per CDR3 protein. This sample has roughly 330,000 distinct CDR3 sequences; approximately 64% occur once, and the top ten carry roughly 6.5%. Sequencing input: peripheral blood. This clonotype was obtained from a man aged 40-49 years with primary liver carcinoma and hepatitis B virus infection. The chain couples TRBV5-6 to TRBJ2-7, with D maybe TRBD1 (5 bases). The CDR3 DNA reads as TGTGCCAGCAGCTTGGACAGGCGATCCTACAAGCAGTACTTC. Translated: CASSLDRRSYKQYF.